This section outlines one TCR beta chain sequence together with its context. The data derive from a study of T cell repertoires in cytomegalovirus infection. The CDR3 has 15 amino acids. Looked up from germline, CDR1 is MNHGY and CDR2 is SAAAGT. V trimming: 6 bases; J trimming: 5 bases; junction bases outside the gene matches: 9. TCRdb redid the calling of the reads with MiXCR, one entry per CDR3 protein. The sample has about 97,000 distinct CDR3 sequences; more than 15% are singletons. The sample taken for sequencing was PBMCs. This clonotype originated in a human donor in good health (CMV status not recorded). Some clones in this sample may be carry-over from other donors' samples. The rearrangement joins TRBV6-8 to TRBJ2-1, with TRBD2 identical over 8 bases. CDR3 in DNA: TGTGCCAGCAGCGACGGGAGGGCGAAGGACAATGAGCAGTTCTTC. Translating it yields CASSDGRAKDNEQFF.